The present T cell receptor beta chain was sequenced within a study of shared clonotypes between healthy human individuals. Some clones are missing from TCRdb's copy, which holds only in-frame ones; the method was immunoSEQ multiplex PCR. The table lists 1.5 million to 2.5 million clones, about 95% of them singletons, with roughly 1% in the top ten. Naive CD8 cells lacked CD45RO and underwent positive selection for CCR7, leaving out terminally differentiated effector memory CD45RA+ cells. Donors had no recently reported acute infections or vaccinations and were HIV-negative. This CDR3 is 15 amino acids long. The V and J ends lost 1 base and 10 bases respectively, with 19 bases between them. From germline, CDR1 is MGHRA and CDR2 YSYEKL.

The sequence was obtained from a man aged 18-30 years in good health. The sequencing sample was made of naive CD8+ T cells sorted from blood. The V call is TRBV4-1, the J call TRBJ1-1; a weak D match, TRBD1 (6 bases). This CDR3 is CASSQGQQGWDRAFF. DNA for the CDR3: TGCGCCAGCAGCCAAGGCCAACAGGGATGGGATAGAGCTTTCTTT.